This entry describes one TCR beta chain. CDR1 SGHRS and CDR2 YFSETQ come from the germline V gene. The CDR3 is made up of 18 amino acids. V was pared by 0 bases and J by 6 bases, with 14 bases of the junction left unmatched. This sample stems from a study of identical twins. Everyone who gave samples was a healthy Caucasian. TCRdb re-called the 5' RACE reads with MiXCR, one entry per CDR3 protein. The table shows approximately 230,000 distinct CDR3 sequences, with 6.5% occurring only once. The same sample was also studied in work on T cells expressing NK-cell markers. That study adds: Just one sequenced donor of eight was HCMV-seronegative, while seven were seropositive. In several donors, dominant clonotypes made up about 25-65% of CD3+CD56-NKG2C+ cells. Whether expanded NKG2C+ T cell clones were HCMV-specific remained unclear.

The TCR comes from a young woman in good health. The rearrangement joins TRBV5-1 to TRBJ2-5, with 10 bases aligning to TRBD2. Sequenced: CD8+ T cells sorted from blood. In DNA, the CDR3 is TGCGCCAGCAGCTTGGGTCGTCGGCCAGCGGGGGGGTATAAGACCCAGTACTTC. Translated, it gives CASSLGRRPAGGYKTQYF.